This T cell receptor beta chain emerged from a study of identical twins. Study-level results: Cross-sectional statistical analysis was relied on for the conclusions, without the same donors being followed. Twins' surplus sharing was weaker for beta out-of-frame sequences.

A universal primer binding site was introduced by template switching. The final cDNA contained unique molecular identifiers. TCRdb reprocessed the 5' RACE reads via MiXCR and lists one record per CDR3 protein. The table lists around 250,000 distinct CDR3 sequences, about 8.3% of them singletons. This clonotype was seen only a few times. As yet, its antigen is unknown. V was trimmed by 7 bases and J by 4 bases, leaving 11 bases between them. The CDR3 totals 12 residues. The germline gives CDR1 SQVTM, CDR2 ANQGSEA. This same sample was also taken into another study, of yellow fever vaccine responses in identical twins. From that second work: Twin vaccine T cell responses reportedly seemed partly convergent, partly personalized.

The source is a woman aged 18-29 years in good health. The sequenced material came from CD8+ T cells sorted from blood. The V call is TRBV29-1, the J call TRBJ2-1; TRBD2 is a possible D gene (5 bases). The CDR3 region is CSAGREYNEQFF. The CDR3 nucleotides are TGCAGCGCAGGACGGGAATACAATGAGCAGTTCTTC.